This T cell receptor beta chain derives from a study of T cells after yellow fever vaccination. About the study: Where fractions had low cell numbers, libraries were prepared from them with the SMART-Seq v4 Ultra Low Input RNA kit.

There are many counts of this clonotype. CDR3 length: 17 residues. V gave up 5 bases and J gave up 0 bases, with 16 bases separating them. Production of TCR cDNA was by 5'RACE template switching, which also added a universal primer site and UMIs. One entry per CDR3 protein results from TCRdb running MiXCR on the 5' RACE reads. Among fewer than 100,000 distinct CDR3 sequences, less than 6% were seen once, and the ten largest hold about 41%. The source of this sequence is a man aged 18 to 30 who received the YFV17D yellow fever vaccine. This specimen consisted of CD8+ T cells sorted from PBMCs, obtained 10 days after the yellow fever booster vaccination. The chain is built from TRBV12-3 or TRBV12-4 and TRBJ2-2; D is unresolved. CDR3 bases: TGTGCCAGCAGTCCCAGTTTCTCGATAACGAACACCGGGGAGCTGTTTTTT. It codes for CASSPSFSITNTGELFF.